Presented here are 8 T cell receptor beta chains from one specimen sequenced in a study of patients and donors after allogeneic stem cell transplantation. TCRdb reanalysed the RT-PCR reads using MiXCR and keeps one entry per CDR3 protein. The table lists 200,000 to 250,000 distinct CDR3 sequences, over 12% of them singletons. The sequencing sample was made of blood, either unsorted or a sorted T cell fraction (not recorded which). Receptor source: a human donor who was either an allogeneic HSCT recipient or a stem cell or donor lymphocyte infusion donor (not recorded which). It is not recorded whose cells these are; they may come from a transplant donor.

This clonotype has more than one count but fewer than ten. The chain joins TRBV6-2 or TRBV6-3 to TRBJ1-5; no clear D gene. Trimming removed 7 bases at V and 2 bases at J, with 6 bases between. The CDR3 contains 12 residues. CDR1 and CDR2 from the germline V gene are MNHEY and SVGEGT. The CDR3 coding sequence is TGTGCCAGCAACGAGGGCAATCAGCCCCAGCATTTT. Amino acids: CASNEGNQPQHF.

The chain has TRBV20-1 and TRBJ1-2; D is undetermined. CDR1 is DFQATT, CDR2 SNEGSKA, per germline (reference sequence). Trimming took 5 bases from V and 4 from J, leaving 8 bases between them. The CDR3 covers 11 residues. The CDR3 DNA reads TGCAGTGCTTGGTGGGGCTATGGCTACACCTTC. Protein product: CSAWWGYGYTF.

This clonotype showed up just a few times. V is TRBV19 and J is TRBJ1-2; D gene unclear. The V gene's germline CDR1 is LNHDA and CDR2 SQIVND (reference sequence). V lost 3 bases and J lost 8, with 10 bases in between. The CDR3 has 12 residues. The chain's CDR3 is CASSIFSDGYTF. The DNA for the CDR3 is TGTGCCAGTAGTATTTTTTCTGACGGCTACACCTTC.

This chain uses TRBV7-9 with TRBJ2-5; D might be TRBD2 (6 bases). The ends were cut back, 3 bases at V and 4 bases at J, with 15 bases in the middle. Germline CDR1 SEHNR, CDR2 FQNEAQ (reference sequence). The CDR3 loop spans 15 amino acids. CDR3 in DNA: TGTGCCAGCAGCTTTCTGCGGGGTTCCGCAGAGACCCAGTACTTC. It translates to CASSFLRGSAETQYF.

This chain joins TRBV5-1 and TRBJ2-1, with D unresolved. With 0 bases removed from V and 6 bases from J, the gap between germline ends came to 10 bases. Germline CDR1 SGHRS, CDR2 YFSETQ. CDR3 length: 14 residues. CDR3 DNA sequence: TGCGCCAGCAGCTTGGACCTTCAAGCCAATGAGCAGTTCTTC. Its translation: CASSLDLQANEQFF.

This clonotype was counted a few times. V and J are TRBV7-2 and TRBJ1-6; D not resolved. V dropped 3 bases and J dropped 9 bases, with 15 bases sitting between them. This CDR3 has 15 amino acids. Germline V CDR1 and CDR2: SGHTA, FQGNSA. The chain's CDR3 is CASSFGNTGRSPLHF. CDR3 in DNA: TGTGCCAGCAGCTTCGGCAACACTGGTCGTTCACCCCTCCACTTT.

This clonotype has more than one count but fewer than ten. The chain has TRBV7-3 and TRBJ1-2, with 7 bases matching TRBD1. Germline values: CDR1 SGHTA, CDR2 FQGTGA. The CDR3 length is 16 residues. Trimming took 4 bases from V and 4 from J; bases not matched to a gene: 12. The CDR3, as DNA: TGTGCCAGCAGCTCATCAGACAGGGTGTCCCTCTATGGCTACACCTTC. Translation: CASSSSDRVSLYGYTF.

In this sample, this clonotype turned up a few times. The CDR3 reads CASSSRGTGGDNEQFF. CDR3 nucleotides: TGTGCCAGCAGTTCCCGTGGGACAGGGGGAGACAATGAGCAGTTCTTC. This chain joins TRBV6-2 or TRBV6-3 and TRBJ2-1; 11 bases match TRBD1. Germline CDR1 is MNHEY and CDR2 is SVGEGT. The CDR3 spans 16 residues. Germline trimming cut 4 bases from V and 5 bases from J; bases unmatched to any gene: 7.